A selection of T cell receptor beta chains follows, all from one sample in a study of cytomegalovirus exposure and HLA in healthy donors. Here immunoSEQ multiplex PCR was the method, and the copy in TCRdb shows in-frame clones only, minus some. The sample records approximately 150,000 clones, under 85% being singletons. Source material: PBMCs. Receptors were obtained from a middle-aged man in good health and CMV-seropositive. The CDR3 runs from the conserved cysteine through the conserved F or W. The D gene is left open where the match is weak. The size field is filled for only some rows; it gives once, few, many or a size class.

TRBJ2-6 TRBV7-2 NA once TGTGCCAGCAGCGCGCAAGGAGGGGCTGGGGCCAACGTCCTGACTTTC CASSAQGGAGANVLTF
TRBJ2-7 TRBV10-3 NA once TGTGCCATCACCGCGGACCGGTCCGCGGGGTACGAGCAGTACTTC CAITADRSAGYEQYF
TRBJ2-3 TRBV7-9 TRBD2 NA TGTGCCAGCAGCTTGCGGGAGGGGAGCACAGATACGCAGTATTTT CASSLREGSTDTQYF
TRBJ2-6 TRBV5-1 NA NA TGCGCCAGCAGCCCGGGGGTGGGTTCCGGGGCCAACGTCCTGACTTTC CASSPGVGSGANVLTF
TRBJ2-7 TRBV2 NA NA TGTGCCAGCACGCCAGGACAGTTCTACGAGCAGTACTTC CASTPGQFYEQYF
TRBJ2-7 TRBV11-2 NA NA TGTGCCAGCAGCTTAGCAACTAACTACGAGCAGTACTTC CASSLATNYEQYF
TRBJ2-4 TRBV30 TRBD1 NA TGTGCCTGGAGTGCCCGGACAGGGGTTGTCAAAAACATTCAGTACTTC CAWSARTGVVKNIQYF
TRBJ1-1 TRBV28 NA NA TGTGCCAGCAGACCACAACAGGGGAACACTGAAGCTTTCTTT CASRPQQGNTEAFF
TRBJ2-1 TRBV5-1 NA NA TGCGCCAGCAGCTTGGATCCGGTAGTCTCCTACAATGAGCAGTTCTTC CASSLDPVVSYNEQFF
TRBJ1-3 TRBV7-2 NA NA TGTGCCAGCAGCTTAGTGTCTCCTGACTTTGGAAACACCATATATTTT CASSLVSPDFGNTIYF
TRBJ2-3 TRBV30 NA once TGTGCCTGGAGATTTGGAGGGGTAGGAACAGATACGCAGTATTTT CAWRFGGVGTDTQYF
TRBJ1-4 TRBV28 NA NA TGTGCCAGCAGTTTCACGGGAATTGAAAAACTGTTTTTT CASSFTGIEKLFF
TRBJ1-2 TRBV19 TRBD1 NA TGTGCCAGTGGCTCTACGACAGGGAGTATCGACTATGGCTACACCTTC CASGSTTGSIDYGYTF
TRBJ1-1 TRBV21-1 NA NA TGTGCCAGCAGCAAAGGAAGGGGTGAGGACACTGAAGCTTTCTTT CASSKGRGEDTEAFF
TRBJ1-4 TRBV19 NA NA TGTGCCATCGTGAGGGGGACGGGGCGACGGGGTGAAAAACTGTTTTTT CAIVRGTGRRGEKLFF
TRBJ1-4 TRBV19 NA NA TGTGCCAGTACAAAGGCGGCCCCTAATGAAAAACTGTTTTTT CASTKAAPNEKLFF
TRBJ1-6 TRBV5-4 NA NA TGTGCCAGCAGTTCTCCAGGGGATTCACCCCTCCACTTT CASSSPGDSPLHF
TRBJ1-1 TRBV13 TRBD1 once TGTGCCAGCAGCTCCCGGGACAGGGGAGACTACACTGAAGCTTTCTTT CASSSRDRGDYTEAFF
TRBJ1-6 TRBV27 TRBD1 NA TGTGCCAGTACTACTCACAGGGGGAGCTCCTATAATTCACCCCTCCACTTT CASTTHRGSSYNSPLHF
TRBJ2-7 TRBV5-4 NA once TGTGCCAGCAGCAGGGGGACCACAACCTCCTCCTCCGAGCAGTACTTC CASSRGTTTSSSEQYF
TRBJ1-4 TRBV25-1 NA NA TGTGCCAGCAGTGAATCCCGGCTAGGTAATGAAAAACTGTTTTTT CASSESRLGNEKLFF
TRBJ2-3 TRBV29-1 NA NA TGCAGCGTTGAAGGGTCCGGGGGATCGGCCACAGATACGCAGTATTTT CSVEGSGGSATDTQYF